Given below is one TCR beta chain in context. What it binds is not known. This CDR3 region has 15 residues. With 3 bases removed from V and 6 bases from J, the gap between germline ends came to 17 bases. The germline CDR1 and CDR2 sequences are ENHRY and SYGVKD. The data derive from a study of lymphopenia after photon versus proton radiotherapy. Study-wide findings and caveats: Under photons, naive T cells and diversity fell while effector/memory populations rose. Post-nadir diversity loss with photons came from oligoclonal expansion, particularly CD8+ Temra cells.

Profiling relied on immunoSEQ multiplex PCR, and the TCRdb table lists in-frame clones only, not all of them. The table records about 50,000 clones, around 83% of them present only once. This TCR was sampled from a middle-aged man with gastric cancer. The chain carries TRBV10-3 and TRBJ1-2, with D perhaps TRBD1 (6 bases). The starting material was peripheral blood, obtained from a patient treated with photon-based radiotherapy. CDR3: CAISDPRGLANGYTF. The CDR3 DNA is TGTGCCATCAGTGACCCGAGGGGGTTGGCAAATGGCTACACCTTC.